The 28 T cell receptor beta chains presented below share a single source sample, sequenced in a study of cytomegalovirus exposure and HLA in healthy donors. Primers for the PCR totalled 60 Vbeta and 13 Jbeta. The assay was immunoSEQ multiplex PCR, and TCRdb's table has in-frame clones only and misses some. The sample has 95,000 to 150,000 clones, around 81% seen once; the top ten hold around 2.2%. The material sequenced was PBMCs. The receptors stem from a woman aged 40-49 years in good health and CMV-seronegative.

This chain links TRBV2 with TRBJ2-1; 8 bases map to TRBD1. The V and J ends lost 6 bases and 5 bases, in that order; junction bases with no gene match: 9. The CDR3 spans 15 residues. Per the germline V gene, CDR1 is SNHLY and CDR2 is FYNNEI. The CDR3 DNA follows: TGTGCCAGCAGGTGGTTCGGGACAGGTGACAATGAGCAGTTCTTC. Its protein is CASRWFGTGDNEQFF. Together with reference TRBV2 and TRBJ2-1, the CDR3 gives the full variable domain: EPEVTQTPSHQVTQMGQEVILRCVPISNHLYFYWYRQILGQKVEFLVSFYNNEISEKSEIFDDQFSVERPDGSNFTLKIRSTKLEDSAMYFCASRWFGTGDNEQFFGPGTRLTVL.

This rearrangement joins TRBV11-2 to TRBJ2-3; tentative D call: TRBD1 (5 bases). Germline CDR1 and CDR2: SGHAT and FQNNGV. V was trimmed by 3 bases and J by 3 bases, leaving 19 bases between them. The CDR3 is 17 residues long. The CDR3 bases are TGTGCCAGCAGCTTGTTTAAAAGCCAGGGCGGTACAGATACGCAGTATTTT. This gives the protein CASSLFKSQGGTDTQYF.

The gene calls are TRBV19 and TRBJ2-7; unclear D gene. V lost 5 bases, J lost 5 bases, and 13 bases lay in between. Germline CDR1 LNHDA, CDR2 SQIVND (reference sequence). CDR3 length equals 13 residues. The CDR3: CASSPSIFHEQYF. CDR3 nucleotide sequence: TGTGCCAGTAGTCCCTCTATTTTCCACGAGCAGTACTTC. Supplemented by reference TRBV19 and TRBJ2-7, the full variable domain reads DGGITQSPKYLFRKEGQNVTLSCEQNLNHDAMYWYRQDPGQGLRLIYYSQIVNDFQKGDIAEGYSVSREKKESFPLTVTSAQKNPTAFYLCASSPSIFHEQYFGPGTRLTVT.

This chain links TRBV7-9 with TRBJ2-5; D is perhaps TRBD1 (6 bases). Looked up from germline, CDR1 is SEHNR and CDR2 is FQNEAQ (reference sequence). The length of the CDR3 is 15 residues. With 1 base removed from V and 3 bases from J, the gap between germline ends came to 12 bases. CDR3 nucleotide sequence: TGTGCCAGCAGCTTAGGTTCAGGGGCGAAAGAGACCCAGTACTTC. Translating it yields CASSLGSGAKETQYF.

The chain uses TRBV10-1 and TRBJ1-1; no reliable D call. Germline assignment: CDR1 WNHNN and CDR2 SYGVQD (reference sequence). This CDR3 comprises 12 residues. The V gene lost 3 bases and the J gene lost 2 bases, with 4 bases spanning the gap. DNA of the CDR3: TGCGCCAGCAGTGACAGAAACACTGAAGCTTTCTTT. Amino acid sequence: CASSDRNTEAFF.

The sample holds a few counts of this clone. This rearrangement joins TRBV6-1 to TRBJ1-4, with D maybe TRBD1 (5 bases). Germline V CDR1 and CDR2: MNHNS, SASEGT. The CDR3 runs 18 residues. Deletions cut 2 bases from V and 7 bases from J, with 23 bases between. The CDR3 reads CASSELGGALPNGEKLFF. The CDR3 DNA follows: TGTGCCAGCAGTGAACTAGGAGGGGCACTCCCGAATGGTGAAAAACTGTTTTTT.

The chain links TRBV28 to TRBJ1-1; TRBD1 is a possible D gene (5 bases). V dropped 2 bases and J dropped 1 base, with 8 bases sitting between them. The CDR3 totals 14 residues. Germline V gives CDR1 MDHEN, CDR2 SYDVKM. Here the CDR3 DNA reads TGTGCCAGCAGTTTAACTCAGGGGAACACTGAAGCTTTCTTT. Encoded protein: CASSLTQGNTEAFF.

The V and J genes are TRBV7-3 and TRBJ2-1, with 9 bases aligning to TRBD2. Trimming removed 1 base from V and 0 bases from J; junction bases left unmatched: 7. The CDR3 covers 18 residues. The germline V gene encodes CDR1 SGHTA and CDR2 FQGTGA. In DNA form, the CDR3 reads TGTGCCAGCAGCTTAATCGGTCTAGCGGGGAGCTCCTACAATGAGCAGTTCTTC. Protein product: CASSLIGLAGSSYNEQFF.

This chain uses TRBV6-1 with TRBJ1-2; tentatively, D is TRBD1 (5 bases). V lost 6 bases and J 13 bases, leaving 18 bases between the germline ends. In germline, CDR1 is MNHNS, CDR2 SASEGT. The CDR3 length is 12 residues. Written as DNA, the CDR3 is TGTGCCAGCAGCTACATCTATCAGGGTGTCACCTTC. Its protein product is CASSYIYQGVTF.

V usage is TRBV6-1 and J usage is TRBJ2-7, with D maybe TRBD1 (7 bases). The germline V and J ends were trimmed by 6 bases and 2 bases, with 17 bases remaining between them. The CDR3 runs to 15 residues. Germline loops: CDR1 MNHNS, CDR2 SASEGT. The CDR3 region has the DNA TGTGCCAGCAGCCCCCAGGGGGAGGTGGCCTACGAGCAGTACTTC. Its protein is CASSPQGEVAYEQYF.

The chain joins TRBV7-9 to TRBJ2-5; 8 nucleotides line up with TRBD1. The CDR3 has 16 residues. V trimming: 5 bases; J trimming: 5 bases; junction bases outside the gene matches: 13. Germline CDR1 SEHNR, CDR2 FQNEAQ (reference sequence). CDR3 bases: TGTGCCAGCAGCACCCCCGGGGCAGGGGGCAAGGAGACCCAGTACTTC. This translates into CASSTPGAGGKETQYF.

The chain couples TRBV10-3 to TRBJ1-2, with D perhaps matching TRBD1 (6 bases). The germline V and J ends were trimmed by 3 bases and 0 bases, with 11 bases remaining between them. The germline CDR1 and CDR2 sequences are ENHRY and SYGVKD. CDR3 length: 15 amino acids. The CDR3 DNA reads TGTGCCATCAGTGACACAGGGAGGGCTAACTATGGCTACACCTTC. Translating gives CAISDTGRANYGYTF.

This chain joins TRBV11-2 and TRBJ1-6; no firm D call. The CDR3 covers 16 residues. Germline V gives CDR1 SGHAT, CDR2 FQNNGV. Trimming pared 1 base from V and 5 bases from J, leaving 12 bases between. In DNA, the CDR3 is TGTGCCAGCAGCTTAGGTGGAGTCGTAAATAATTCACCCCTCCACTTT. This gives the protein CASSLGGVVNNSPLHF.

The chain has TRBV18 and TRBJ2-2; 14 bases fit TRBD2. J lost 6 bases, V lost 8 bases, and 2 bases had no gene match. The CDR3 covers 14 residues. Germline values: CDR1 KGHSH, CDR2 LQKENI. The CDR3 DNA follows: TGTGCCAGCGCGGGACTAGCGGGAGCCGGGGAGCTGTTTTTT. It encodes CASAGLAGAGELFF. The variable domain in full, completed from reference TRBV18 and TRBJ2-2, reads NAGVMQNPRHLVRRRGQEARLRCSPMKGHSHVYWYRQLPEEGLKFMVYLQKENIIDESGMPKERFSAEFPKEGPSILRIQQVVRGDSAAYFCASAGLAGAGELFFGEGSRLTVL.

This chain uses TRBV18 with TRBJ1-2; TRBD1 is a possible D gene (6 bases). Trimming stripped 3 bases from V and 4 bases from J, with 9 bases between. The CDR3 sequence is 13 residues long. The germline V gene encodes CDR1 KGHSH and CDR2 LQKENI. The CDR3 region is CASSPGQSYGYTF. The CDR3 DNA sequence: TGTGCCAGCTCACCCGGACAGTCCTATGGCTACACCTTC.

V gene TRBV4-3 combines with J gene TRBJ1-1, with TRBD1 matching over 8 bases. The CDR3 consists of 17 residues. V shed 2 bases, J shed 0 bases, and the junction held 8 bases outside the gene matches. CDR1 is LGHNA, CDR2 YSLEER, per germline. CDR3 nucleotide sequence: TGCGCCAGCAGCCAATTTTCGCAGGGGGCGGTGAACACTGAAGCTTTCTTT. Its translation: CASSQFSQGAVNTEAFF.

This clone was recorded once. The genes are TRBV30 and TRBJ1-2; D might be TRBD1 (6 bases). Germline V CDR1 and CDR2: GTSNPN, SVGIG (reference sequence). V lost 1 base to trimming and J lost 3 bases, with 9 bases between them. The CDR3 totals 13 residues. CDR3 sequence: CAWSASGDYGYTF. CDR3 bases: TGTGCCTGGAGTGCATCAGGGGACTATGGCTACACCTTC.

This clone appeared a single time. The chain couples TRBV25-1 to TRBJ2-5, with D tentatively TRBD1 (6 bases). V lost 4 bases, J lost 13 bases, and 16 bases lay in between. Germline CDR1 reads MGHDK; CDR2 reads SYGVNS. The CDR3 length is 12 residues. CDR3 DNA sequence: TGTGCCAGCAGTGCCACTAACAGGGAGCGGTACTTC. Translating it yields CASSATNRERYF.

The chain has TRBV9 and TRBJ2-7, with 9 bases fitting TRBD2. Germline V gene sequence: CDR1 SGDLS, CDR2 YYNGEE. V trimming: 4 bases; J trimming: 5 bases; junction bases outside the gene matches: 7. CDR3 length equals 14 residues. The CDR3 coding sequence is TGTGCCAGCAGCCCGGGACTAGCACTTAACGAGCAGTACTTC. Translated: CASSPGLALNEQYF.

The CDR3 DNA sequence: TGTGCCAGCAGCGTCCGGCCCACGGGGGAGACCCAGTACTTC. It yields the protein CASSVRPTGETQYF. This chain links TRBV9 with TRBJ2-5, with D perhaps matching TRBD2 (5 bases). CDR3 length equals 14 residues. With 2 bases removed from V and 5 bases from J, the gap between germline ends came to 13 bases. The germline gives CDR1 SGDLS, CDR2 YYNGEE.

The chain links TRBV7-6 to TRBJ2-7; TRBD1 matches at 9 bases. The junction had 5 bases not matched to a gene; V was cut back by 5 bases and J by 6 bases. There are 13 residues in the CDR3. CDR1 and CDR2 (germline): SGHVS, FNYEAQ. The CDR3 loop is CASSGTGKREQYF. CDR3 sequence (DNA): TGTGCCAGCAGCGGGACAGGGAAGCGCGAGCAGTACTTC.

The chain carries TRBV7-3 and TRBJ2-1; D gene unclear. The V and J ends lost 5 bases and 8 bases respectively, with 28 bases between them. In germline, CDR1 is SGHTA, CDR2 FQGTGA. This CDR3 contains 18 residues. The chain's CDR3 is CASSQNVSRIDGVHEQFF. CDR3 coding DNA: TGTGCCAGCAGCCAAAACGTATCGAGAATAGATGGTGTCCATGAGCAGTTCTTC.

This rearrangement joins TRBV5-3 to TRBJ1-1, with 12 bases that match TRBD1. TRBV5-3 counts as an open reading frame of uncertain function. The CDR3 length is 16 residues. V lost 4 bases, J lost 3 bases, and 7 bases stayed unmatched. The chain's CDR3 is CARSPRDRGLDTEAFF. In DNA form, the CDR3 reads TGTGCCAGAAGCCCCCGGGACAGGGGGCTGGACACTGAAGCTTTCTTT.

J is TRBJ2-7 and V is TRBV5-1; 10 bases are a match to TRBD1. Germline-derived CDR1 and CDR2 are SGHRS and YFSETQ. Losses at the gene ends were 1 base for V and 1 base for J; bases not matched to a gene: 8. This CDR3 is 17 amino acids long. The CDR3 reads CASSLRDRGSMSYEQYF. For the CDR3, the DNA is TGCGCCAGCAGCTTGAGGGACAGGGGTTCTATGTCCTACGAGCAGTACTTC.

Details on this clone: The junction differs from germline at one of its ends, possibly a read error. This chain joins TRBV7-2 and TRBJ2-1; 9 positions agree with TRBD1. This CDR3 contains 16 residues. In germline, CDR1 is SGHTA, CDR2 FQGNSA. This CDR3 reads CASTLAPGTGTNEQFF. The CDR3 nucleotides are TGTGCCAGCACCTTAGCCCCCGGGACAGGGACGAATGAGCAGTTCTTC.

V gene TRBV4-1 combines with J gene TRBJ2-5; 13 bases are a match to TRBD2. The CDR3 is 15 residues long. V shed 3 bases, J shed 5 bases, and the junction held 3 bases outside the gene matches. The V gene's germline CDR1 is MGHRA and CDR2 YSYEKL. The CDR3 sequence is CASSHRLAGGETQYF. The CDR3 DNA reads TGCGCCAGCAGCCACCGACTAGCGGGGGGTGAGACCCAGTACTTC.

The V call is TRBV28, the J call TRBJ1-5, with 8 nucleotides matching TRBD1. Looked up from germline, CDR1 is MDHEN and CDR2 is SYDVKM. V trimming: 7 bases; J trimming: 7 bases; junction bases outside the gene matches: 9. The CDR3 length is 14 residues. The CDR3 coding sequence is TGTGCCAGCAACCTTCAGGGGGCCTGGCAGCCCCAGCATTTT. Amino acid sequence: CASNLQGAWQPQHF. Combining the CDR3 with reference TRBV28 and TRBJ1-5 gives the whole variable domain DVKVTQSSRYLVKRTGEKVFLECVQDMDHENMFWYRQDPGLGLRLIYFSYDVKMKEKGDIPEGYSVSREKKERFSLILESASTNQTSMYLCASNLQGAWQPQHFGDGTRLSIL.

The V and J genes are TRBV7-2 and TRBJ1-2; D not resolved. The CDR3 totals 17 residues. Germline V gene sequence: CDR1 SGHTA, CDR2 FQGNSA. Between the trimmed V and J ends, which lost 7 bases and 9 bases, there was a span of 30 bases. CDR3 loop: CASTPPGSIPGGLSYTF. CDR3 sequence (DNA): TGTGCCAGCACCCCGCCGGGATCCATCCCGGGCGGGTTAAGCTACACCTTC. Complete variable domain (other parts from reference TRBV7-2 and TRBJ1-2): GAGVSQSPSNKVTEKGKDVELRCDPISGHTALYWYRQSLGQGLEFLIYFQGNSAPDKSGLPSDRFSAERTGGSVSTLTIQRTQQEDSAVYLCASTPPGSIPGGLSYTFGSGTRLTVV.